This T cell receptor beta chain is from a study of shared T cell receptors in the human thymus. The repertoire was sequenced with immunoSEQ multiplex PCR; TCRdb's copy has only in-frame clones and lacks some. Of fewer than 700,000 clones detected, roughly 90% appear once; the ten largest clones hold around 0.01%. The CDR3 extends over 13 amino acids. V was shortened by 5 bases and J by 4 bases, with 11 bases between the two germline ends. In germline, CDR1 is ENHRY, CDR2 SYGVKD. The sample was also linked to a second study, of human thymus T cells. As that report states: Resections that were taken during corrective heart surgery supplied the thymus tissue. Related work showed strongly overlapping thymic repertoires across unrelated individuals.

The TCR comes from a boy in the first two years of life with a congenital heart defect. V is TRBV10-3 and J is TRBJ1-2; no reliable D call. Sequenced material: thymocytes. The CDR3 nucleotides read TGTGCCATCAGTAATGCCGGAGCCTATGGCTACACCTTC. Its protein product is CAISNAGAYGYTF.